The present T cell receptor (beta chain) was sequenced within a study of siplizumab effects on memory and regulatory T cells. The CDR3 loop spans 14 amino acids. V lost 4 bases and J lost 2; bases outside the gene matches: 4. Germline V gene data show CDR1 as MGHRA and CDR2 as YSYEKL. Clones were read by immunoSEQ multiplex PCR, and TCRdb kept only the in-frame ones, dropping some. The sample lists over 55,000 clones; over 80% were seen once. The sequencing sample was made of memory CD4+ T cells sorted from blood. The clonotype comes from a human donor in good health. This chain links TRBV4-1 with TRBJ2-7, with TRBD1 matching over 8 bases. CDR3: CASSPGDRPYEQYF. DNA for the CDR3: TGCGCCAGCAGCCCCGGGGACAGGCCCTACGAGCAGTACTTC.